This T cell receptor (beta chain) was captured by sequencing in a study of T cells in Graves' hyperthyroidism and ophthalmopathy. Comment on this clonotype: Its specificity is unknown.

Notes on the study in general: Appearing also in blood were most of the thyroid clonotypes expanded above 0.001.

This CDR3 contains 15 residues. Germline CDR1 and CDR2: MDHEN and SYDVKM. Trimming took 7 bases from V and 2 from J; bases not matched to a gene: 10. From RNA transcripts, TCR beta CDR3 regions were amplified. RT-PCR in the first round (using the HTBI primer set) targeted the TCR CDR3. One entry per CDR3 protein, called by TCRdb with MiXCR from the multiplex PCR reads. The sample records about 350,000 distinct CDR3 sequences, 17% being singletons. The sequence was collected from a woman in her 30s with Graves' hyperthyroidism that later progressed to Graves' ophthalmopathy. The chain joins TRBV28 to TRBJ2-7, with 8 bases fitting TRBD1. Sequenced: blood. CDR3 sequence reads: CASNNSGGPTYEQYF. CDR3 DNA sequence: TGTGCCAGCAATAACTCAGGGGGCCCTACCTACGAGCAGTACTTC.